This TCR beta chain was retrieved from a study of technical replicates of blood from a handful of donors. Repertoires were generated with immunoSEQ multiplex PCR, while TCRdb's copy carries only in-frame clones and drops some. The data show more than 65,000 clones, with 95% to 97% seen just once and approximately 0.26% held by the top ten. This CDR3 has 14 amino acids. The V gene end was trimmed by 4 bases and the J gene end by 4 bases; junction bases not matched to a gene: 3. CDR1 and CDR2 (germline): SGHRS, YFSETQ. The source material was T cells isolated from PBMCs. V usage is TRBV5-1 and J usage is TRBJ1-1, with TRBD1 matching over 11 bases. The origin of this receptor is a human donor in good health. The CDR3 sequence: CASSLDRGRTEAFF. The CDR3 DNA follows: TGCGCCAGCAGCCTGGACAGGGGGCGCACTGAAGCTTTCTTT.